This entry concerns a single T cell receptor (beta chain). The entry originates in a study of cytomegalovirus exposure and HLA in healthy donors. Germline CDR1 and CDR2: SQVTM and ANQGSEA. The CDR3 contains 13 residues. The junction had 3 bases not matched to a gene; V was cut back by 5 bases and J by 4 bases. Method: immunoSEQ multiplex PCR; TCRdb's copy keeps in-frame clones and lacks some. This sample has some 130,000 clones, with 84% found just once. Sequencing used PBMCs. The sequence came from a woman under 40 in good health and CMV-seronegative. The V and J genes are TRBV29-1 and TRBJ2-1; 9 bases are a match to TRBD1. This CDR3 is CSVPGQGYNEQFF. CDR3 DNA: TGCAGCGTTCCGGGACAGGGATACAATGAGCAGTTCTTC.